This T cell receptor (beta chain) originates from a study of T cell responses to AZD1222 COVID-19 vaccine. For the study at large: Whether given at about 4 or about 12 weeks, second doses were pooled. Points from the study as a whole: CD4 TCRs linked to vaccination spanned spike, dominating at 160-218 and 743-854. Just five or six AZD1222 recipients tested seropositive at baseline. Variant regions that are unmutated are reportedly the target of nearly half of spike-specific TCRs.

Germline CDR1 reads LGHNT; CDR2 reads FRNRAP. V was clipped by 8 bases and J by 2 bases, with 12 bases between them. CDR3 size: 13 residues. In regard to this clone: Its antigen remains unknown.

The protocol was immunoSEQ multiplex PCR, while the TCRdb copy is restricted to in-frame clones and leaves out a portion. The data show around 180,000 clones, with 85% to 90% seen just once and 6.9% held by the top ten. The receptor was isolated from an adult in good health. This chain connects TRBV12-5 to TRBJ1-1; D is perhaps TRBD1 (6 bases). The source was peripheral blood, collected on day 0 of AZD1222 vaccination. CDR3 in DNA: TGTGCTAGTTTTGGGGGGCATAACACTGAAGCTTTCTTT. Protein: CASFGGHNTEAFF.